These 2 T cell receptor beta chains share one sample of origin, sequenced in a study of blood T cells in healthy people across ages. PCR was performed a second time for roughly 7 to 11 cycles using a sample-barcoded 5' primer and a J-beta primer mix. TCRdb reanalysed the 5' RACE reads using MiXCR and keeps one entry per CDR3 protein. Counted here are about 1.8 million distinct CDR3 sequences, 40% to 55% occurring once; the ten biggest clones make up approximately 2.1%. Source material: blood. The receptors originated from a woman aged 40-49 years in good health.

This clonotype was detected a few times. The chain joins TRBV14 to TRBJ1-2, with a tentative D call TRBD1 (6 bases). The CDR3 is 14 amino acids. Germline assignment: CDR1 SGHDN and CDR2 FVKESK. The V end was cut by 4 bases, the J end by 3 bases, with 12 bases between. This CDR3 is CASSLLGQYYGYTF. DNA for the CDR3: TGTGCCAGCAGCCTTCTCGGACAGTACTATGGCTACACCTTC.

The rearrangement joins TRBV2 to TRBJ1-2; D unresolved. In germline, CDR1 is SNHLY, CDR2 FYNNEI. The CDR3 is made up of 13 amino acids. V gave up 8 bases and J gave up 1 base, with 11 bases separating them. The CDR3 region is CASLRAGNYGYTF. The CDR3 nucleotides read TGTGCCAGCCTTAGGGCGGGTAACTATGGCTACACCTTC.